These T cell receptor beta chains were read from a single sample in a study of blood T cell repertoires in COVID-19. Clones were sequenced by immunoSEQ multiplex PCR, and TCRdb holds only the in-frame ones, with some missing. This table has 85,000 to 130,000 clones, 70% to 75% appearing once. Sequencing was carried out using peripheral blood. All receptors come from a human donor with acute or convalescent COVID-19. The donor label of this sample is uncertain. Both conserved end residues are part of each CDR3. A D gene is named only where the DNA matches it firmly. Clone size is given for some rows only: seen once, a few or many times, or a class if the clone is expanded.

j_call v_call d_call cdr3_length clone_size cdr3_nt cdr3_aa
TRBJ1-2 TRBV15 TRBD1 16 . TGTGCCACCAGCAGCGAACTACAGGGGTGGGGCTATGGCTACACCTTC CATSSELQGWGYGYTF
TRBJ1-5 TRBV19 . 16 . TGTGCCAGTAGTCCGGTTGGGCCCAGCTTAGGACAGCCCCAGCATTTT CASSPVGPSLGQPQHF
TRBJ1-5 TRBV6-5 . 14 . TGTGCCAGCAGTTACGGGGGGGCAAGTCAGCCCCAGCATTTT CASSYGGASQPQHF
TRBJ1-1 TRBV19 TRBD1 15 many TGTGCCACTTCCCACCCGGACAGGGCGAGGGCTGAAGCTTTCTTT CATSHPDRARAEAFF
TRBJ1-4 TRBV5-1 TRBD1 14 once TGCGCCAGCAGCTCGGGACAGGGACCTGAAAAACTGTTTTTT CASSSGQGPEKLFF
TRBJ2-3 TRBV5-1 . 16 few TGCGCCAGCGTATATAGGTCGGGGTTGCGTGGGGATACGCAGTATTTT CASVYRSGLRGDTQYF
TRBJ1-1 TRBV18 . 14 . TGTGCCAGCTCACCACTGGAGGGAAACACTGAAGCTTTCTTT CASSPLEGNTEAFF
TRBJ1-1 TRBV5-5 . 14 once TGTGCCAGCAGCTTGGCGGACAGGAACACTGAAGCTTTCTTT CASSLADRNTEAFF
TRBJ1-5 TRBV6-5 . 15 . TGTGCCAGCAGTTACTCGATTACAGGGAGTCAGCCCCAGCATTTT CASSYSITGSQPQHF
TRBJ2-7 TRBV2 TRBD1 16 few TGTGCCAGCAGTCATAAAAAGACAGGGGGCTCCTACGAGCAGTACTTC CASSHKKTGGSYEQYF
TRBJ2-5 TRBV2 TRBD2 17 . TGTGCCAGCAGAGCACTTAGCGGGGGGGGCCGCCGGGAGACCCAGTACTTC CASRALSGGGRRETQYF